The 11 T cell receptor beta chains reported below all come from one sample, sequenced in a study of regulatory T cells in long-lasting Graves disease. Through Arm-PCR of CDR3 regions and iRepertoire HTBI primers, TCR beta libraries were built. TCRdb re-called the multiplex PCR reads through MiXCR, storing one row per CDR3 protein. Here the sample spans some 340,000 distinct CDR3 sequences, about 11% being singletons. Stated time point: newly diagnosed GD, antithyroid drugs for less than 3 months. PBMC RNA served as the TCR library source. The same data also contributed to another study, on T cells in Graves' hyperthyroidism and ophthalmopathy.

This specimen was peripheral blood mononuclear cells (PBMCs), taken at new diagnosis, from a patient treated with antithyroid drugs. The receptors were sampled from a woman aged 18-29 years with Graves disease.

In its sample, this clonotype was seen many times. The rearrangement joins TRBV18 to TRBJ2-3; D gene unclear. The CDR3 runs 14 residues. Trimming took off 2 bases at V and 2 bases at J, with 8 bases between the two ends. Germline V gene data show CDR1 as KGHSH and CDR2 as LQKENI. Here the CDR3 reads CASSPKGNTDTQYF. DNA for the CDR3: TGTGCCAGCTCACCAAAAGGGAACACAGATACGCAGTATTTT.

This clonotype was seen repeatedly, ten times or more. The chain employs TRBV7-8 and TRBJ2-7; unclear D gene. V dropped 0 bases and J dropped 4 bases, with 10 bases sitting between them. Germline V gene sequence: CDR1 SGHVS, CDR2 FQNEAQ. This CDR3 contains 14 residues. This CDR3 is CASSLATLTYEQYF. Written as DNA, the CDR3 is TGTGCCAGCAGCTTAGCGACCCTAACGTACGAGCAGTACTTC.

This clonotype was recorded a few times. This chain connects TRBV4-3 to TRBJ1-4, with D perhaps matching TRBD1 (6 bases). The length of the CDR3 is 17 residues. V was clipped by 4 bases and J by 2 bases, with 17 bases between them. Germline CDR1 reads LGHNA; CDR2 reads YSLEER. The DNA of the CDR3 is TGCGCCAGCAGCCGCCTCGGCGGGGGCGCGACTAATGAAAAACTGTTTTTT. As protein: CASSRLGGGATNEKLFF.

V usage is TRBV6-1 and J usage is TRBJ2-7, with 8 bases matching TRBD1. Trimming cost V 6 bases and J 3 bases; bases outside gene matches: 7. Germline V gene data show CDR1 as MNHNS and CDR2 as SASEGT. The CDR3 has 14 amino acids. The CDR3 DNA is TGTGCCAGCAGACCGACAGGGGTCTTCTACGAGCAGTACGTC. Residues: CASRPTGVFYEQYV.

This clonotype was seen a handful of times. The chain uses TRBV7-6 and TRBJ2-1; 9 bases are shared with TRBD1. CDR1 and CDR2 (germline): SGHVS, FNYEAQ. The V and J ends lost 5 bases and 5 bases, in that order; junction bases with no gene match: 4. This CDR3 has 14 residues. This CDR3 is CASSPQGADNEQFF. DNA of the CDR3: TGTGCCAGCAGCCCACAGGGGGCAGACAATGAGCAGTTCTTC.

The J gene is TRBJ2-7, the V gene TRBV6-1, with D perhaps matching TRBD1 or TRBD2 (7 bases each). Germline V gene data show CDR1 as MNHNS and CDR2 as SASEGT. V lost 6 bases and J 6 bases, leaving 18 bases between the germline ends. The CDR3 has 14 residues. This chain's CDR3 is CASSHTGAGAEQYF. The CDR3 DNA sequence: TGTGCCAGCAGCCACACAGGGGCGGGGGCCGAGCAGTACTTC.

There are many counts of this clonotype. The chain couples TRBV19 to TRBJ1-5; the match to TRBD1 covers 7 bases. In germline, CDR1 is LNHDA, CDR2 SQIVND (reference sequence). The CDR3 covers 13 residues. V shed 7 bases, J shed 6 bases, and the junction held 6 bases outside the gene matches. CDR3 region: CASTDREGQPQHF. The CDR3 nucleotides read TGTGCCAGTACAGACAGGGAAGGTCAGCCCCAGCATTTT.

This clonotype has ten or more counts. J is TRBJ2-1 and V is TRBV2, with 15 bases lining up with TRBD2. The CDR3 has 19 residues. Germline V gives CDR1 SNHLY, CDR2 FYNNEI. After removal of 8 bases from V and 5 bases from J, the junction contained 16 bases not matched to a gene. In nucleotides, the CDR3 is TGTGCCAGCGACCACCTGGGACTAGCGGGAGGTGCCGCTAACAATGAGCAGTTCTTC. This translates into CASDHLGLAGGAANNEQFF. The full variable domain, in which reference TRBV2 and TRBJ2-1 provide the parts outside the CDR3, is EPEVTQTPSHQVTQMGQEVILRCVPISNHLYFYWYRQILGQKVEFLVSFYNNEISEKSEIFDDQFSVERPDGSNFTLKIRSTKLEDSAMYFCASDHLGLAGGAANNEQFFGPGTRLTVL.

This clonotype showed up many times. The chain recombines TRBV11-2 with TRBJ1-1; no reliable D call. CDR3 size: 14 residues. V shed 3 bases and J shed 2 bases, with 10 bases lying between them. From germline, CDR1 is SGHAT and CDR2 FQNNGV. CDR3 sequence (DNA): TGTGCCAGCAGCTTGGGCAGGTATAACACTGAAGCTTTCTTT. Its protein product is CASSLGRYNTEAFF.

At least ten counts were recorded for this clonotype. V and J are TRBV30 and TRBJ2-2; tentatively, D is TRBD2 (6 bases). The germline CDR1 and CDR2 sequences are GTSNPN and SVGIG (reference sequence). Trimming pared 2 bases from V and 2 bases from J, leaving 15 bases between. This CDR3 comprises 16 residues. The CDR3 reads CAWSPNRDSNTGELFF. The CDR3 nucleotides are TGTGCCTGGAGTCCTAACCGGGACTCCAACACCGGGGAGCTGTTTTTT. Filled out from reference TRBV30 and TRBJ2-2, the complete variable domain reads SQTIHQWPATLVQPVGSPLSLECTVEGTSNPNLYWYRQAAGRGLQLLFYSVGIGQISSEVPQNLSASRPQDRQFILSSKKLLLSDSGFYLCAWSPNRDSNTGELFFGEGSRLTVL.

The table lists this clonotype with many counts. The CDR3 spells CASVAERLEPYEQYF. In nucleotides, the CDR3 is TGTGCCAGCGTAGCCGAGCGCCTCGAGCCTTACGAGCAGTACTTC. The chain links TRBV2 to TRBJ2-7, with no clear D. The ends were cut back, 8 bases at V and 4 bases at J, with 21 bases in the middle. The CDR3 totals 15 residues. Germline V gives CDR1 SNHLY, CDR2 FYNNEI.